Each of the 23 T cell receptor beta chains below was sequenced from the same sample in a study of T cell responses to AZD1222 COVID-19 vaccine. Sequenced by immunoSEQ multiplex PCR; TCRdb stores in-frame clones only, minus some. This table has more than 140,000 clones, 80% to 90% appearing once. Sequencing was performed on peripheral blood, taken on day 0 of AZD1222 vaccination. All receptors derive from an adult in good health.

The chain recombines TRBV12-3 or TRBV12-4 with TRBJ2-2; D not resolved. The CDR3 is 13 amino acids. V lost 6 bases and J 4 bases, leaving 9 bases between the germline ends. CDR3 nucleotides: TGTGCCAGCAGCGCCCTGTCCACCGGGGAGCTGTTTTTT. Protein: CASSALSTGELFF.

This chain connects TRBV19 to TRBJ1-2; D may be TRBD1 (5 bases). Germline CDR1 reads LNHDA; CDR2 reads SQIVND (reference sequence). The V gene lost 6 bases and the J gene lost 5 bases, with 16 bases spanning the gap. CDR3 length: 14 amino acids. CDR3 loop: CASREAGTSYGYTF. In DNA form, the CDR3 reads TGTGCCAGTAGGGAAGCCGGGACTTCTTATGGCTACACCTTC.

In its sample, this clone was seen once. V gene TRBV6-5 combines with J gene TRBJ2-2, with TRBD2 matching 7 bases. Unmatched junction bases numbered 9, after V lost 6 bases and J lost 8 bases. This CDR3 spans 14 amino acids. Per germline, CDR1 MNHEY and CDR2 SVGAGI. This chain's CDR3 is CASSLLAEGGELFF. DNA for the CDR3: TGTGCCAGCAGCTTGCTAGCGGAGGGGGGGGAGCTGTTTTTT.

This clone has just one count. The gene calls are TRBV6-2 or TRBV6-3 and TRBJ2-2; 10 bases map to TRBD1. The CDR3 length is 16 residues. With V trimmed by 4 bases and J by 7 bases, 9 bases remained unmatched. Per germline, CDR1 MNHEY and CDR2 SVGEGT. Written as DNA, the CDR3 is TGTGCCAGCAGTTCGCCGGGACAGGGGACTCGCGGGGAGCTGTTTTTT. This sequence encodes CASSSPGQGTRGELFF.

The chain has TRBV5-1 and TRBJ2-7, with 7 bases lining up with TRBD1. The trim removed 0 bases at V and 5 bases at J, leaving 5 bases unmatched. Per germline, CDR1 SGHRS and CDR2 YFSETQ. The length of the CDR3 is 14 residues. CDR3 nucleotides: TGCGCCAGCAGCTTGGGGGCCGGGACAGACGAGCAGTACTTC. This encodes CASSLGAGTDEQYF.

This rearrangement joins TRBV6-2 or TRBV6-3 to TRBJ1-5; D call uncertain. CDR3 length: 12 amino acids. Germline V gene data show CDR1 as MNHEY and CDR2 as SVGEGT. The germline V and J ends were trimmed by 0 bases and 5 bases, with 2 bases remaining between them. The CDR3 spells CASSYSDQPQHF. Here the CDR3 DNA reads TGTGCCAGCAGTTACTCAGATCAGCCCCAGCATTTT.

This clone was seen a few times. The chain links TRBV5-5 to TRBJ2-3; perhaps TRBD1 as D (5 bases). Germline lookup yields CDR1 SGHKS and CDR2 YYEKEE (reference sequence). V was pared by 7 bases and J by 0 bases, with 12 bases between. The CDR3 is 14 amino acids. CDR3 nucleotides: TGTGCCAGCTCGCCGCAGGGAAGCACAGATACGCAGTATTTT. It specifies CASSPQGSTDTQYF.

This clone appeared once. This chain uses TRBV19 with TRBJ2-1; 8 bases agree with TRBD2. The CDR3 extends over 22 amino acids. From germline, CDR1 is LNHDA and CDR2 SQIVND (reference sequence). After removal of 5 bases from V and 0 bases from J, the junction contained 24 bases not matched to a gene. CDR3 in DNA: TGTGCCAGTAGTCATCCCGGGATTTTTACTAGCGGCCTCTGGAGCTCCTACAATGAGCAGTTCTTC. This gives the protein CASSHPGIFTSGLWSSYNEQFF.

The chain has TRBV7-2 and TRBJ2-1, with D possibly called TRBD1 or TRBD2 (6 bases each). CDR1 is SGHTA, CDR2 FQGNSA, per germline. Trimming removed 0 bases at V and 7 bases at J, with 16 bases between. The CDR3 length is 16 residues. The CDR3 DNA reads as TGTGCCAGCAGCTTAGCCGGGACGGGGGCCGGTAATGAGCAGTTCTTC. This sequence encodes CASSLAGTGAGNEQFF.

This chain uses TRBV29-1 with TRBJ1-2; 9 nucleotides match TRBD1. Germline V lookup: CDR1 SQVTM, CDR2 ANQGSEA. After removal of 6 bases from V and 4 bases from J, the junction contained 6 bases not matched to a gene. This CDR3 has 13 amino acids. The DNA of the CDR3 is TGCAGCGTGGGAACAGGGGGCGGCTATGGCTACACCTTC. The encoded protein is CSVGTGGGYGYTF.

This sequence joins TRBV6-1 and TRBJ2-5; D unresolved. Germline CDR1 is MNHNS and CDR2 is SASEGT. The CDR3 has 14 amino acids. Trimming cost V 1 base and J 4 bases, with 10 bases left between them. The CDR3 nucleotides read TGTGCCAGCAGTGAAGGGGAAGAAAGAGAGACCCAGTACTTC. As protein: CASSEGEERETQYF.

The chain employs TRBV30 and TRBJ1-5; 11 bases match TRBD1. Germline CDR1 is GTSNPN and CDR2 is SVGIG (reference sequence). V shed 3 bases and J 12 bases; nucleotides not matched to a gene: 13. This CDR3 spans 15 amino acids. The CDR3 here is CAWSDSGTGGRYQHF. CDR3 DNA sequence: TGTGCCTGGAGCGATTCCGGGACAGGGGGTAGGTACCAGCATTTT.

The chain is built from TRBV12-3 or TRBV12-4 and TRBJ1-2, with 7 positions matching TRBD1. After removal of 5 bases from V and 8 bases from J, the junction contained 8 bases not matched to a gene. The CDR3 extends over 13 amino acids. CDR3 residues: CASSPDRIRGYTF. The DNA for the CDR3 is TGTGCCAGCAGTCCGGACAGGATTCGGGGCTACACCTTC.

The chain combines TRBV19 with TRBJ1-5, with 9 bases identical to TRBD1. There are 18 residues in the CDR3. V dropped 1 base and J dropped 4; count of bases not matched to a gene: 11. Germline V gene data show CDR1 as LNHDA and CDR2 as SQIVND (reference sequence). For the CDR3, the DNA is TGTGCCAGTAGTATAGTGGTGCAGGAGACAGGGGGTAATCAGCCCCAGCATTTT. Amino acid sequence: CASSIVVQETGGNQPQHF.

The chain has TRBV28 and TRBJ2-3, with unresolved D. V lost 3 bases and J lost 6, with 4 bases in between. The CDR3 consists of 11 residues. Germline CDR1 reads MDHEN; CDR2 reads SYDVKM. The DNA for the CDR3 is TGTGCCAGCAGTTTCGGGGATACGCAGTATTTT. Amino acids: CASSFGDTQYF.

This chain connects TRBV7-9 to TRBJ1-4; 9 bases align to TRBD1. V shed 3 bases, J shed 8 bases, and the junction held 4 bases outside the gene matches. The length of the CDR3 is 14 residues. The germline V gene encodes CDR1 SEHNR and CDR2 FQNEAQ (reference sequence). Here the CDR3 reads CASSLRQGGEKLFF. Written as DNA, the CDR3 is TGTGCCAGCAGCTTGAGACAGGGGGGCGAAAAACTGTTTTTT.

The rearrangement uses TRBV7-8 and TRBJ2-7, with 10 positions matching TRBD1. Germline CDR1 reads SGHVS; CDR2 reads FQNEAQ. V dropped 6 bases and J dropped 4; count of bases not matched to a gene: 6. CDR3 size: 14 residues. This CDR3 is CASSPDRGRYEQYF. CDR3 nucleotide sequence: TGTGCCAGCAGTCCAGACAGGGGGCGATACGAGCAGTACTTC.

The rearrangement joins TRBV7-9 to TRBJ2-3; 7 positions match TRBD2. CDR1 and CDR2 from the germline V gene are SEHNR and FQNEAQ (reference sequence). V lost 5 bases and J lost 0; bases outside the gene matches: 11. This CDR3 region has 17 residues. CDR3: CASSRTKLAISTDTQYF. Here the CDR3 DNA reads TGTGCCAGCAGCCGGACAAAACTAGCGATTAGCACAGATACGCAGTATTTT.

Note on this clone: The same CDR3 is also encoded by other DNA sequences in this sample. This chain joins TRBV9 and TRBJ1-3; D remains ambiguous. The CDR3 is 13 amino acids. Per the germline V gene, CDR1 is SGDLS and CDR2 is YYNGEE. V lost 5 bases to trimming and J lost 1 base, with 7 bases between them. CDR3 in amino acids: CASSSRSGNTIYF. CDR3 coding DNA: TGTGCCAGCAGTTCCAGGTCTGGAAACACCATATATTTT.

This clone was seen just once. The genes are TRBV19 and TRBJ2-5; D not resolved. This CDR3 has 14 residues. V was shortened by 3 bases and J by 1 base, with 9 bases between the two germline ends. Germline V gene sequence: CDR1 LNHDA, CDR2 SQIVND (reference sequence). This CDR3 reads CASSILYSQETQYF. CDR3 DNA sequence: TGTGCCAGTAGTATTCTCTACAGCCAAGAGACCCAGTACTTC.

This chain links TRBV5-1 with TRBJ2-6, with TRBD1 as a possible D gene (8 bases). The ends were cut back, 4 bases at V and 0 bases at J, with 20 bases in the middle. There are 19 residues in the CDR3. CDR1 and CDR2 from the germline V gene are SGHRS and YFSETQ. In DNA, the CDR3 is TGCGCCAGCAGCCCGGGGGGACAGGCCTCCTACTCTGGGGCCAACGTCCTGACTTTC. It specifies CASSPGGQASYSGANVLTF.

The chain combines TRBV20-1 with TRBJ1-3, with 7 bases that match TRBD1. The trim removed 3 bases at V and 3 bases at J, leaving 8 bases unmatched. Germline V gene lookup returns CDR1 DFQATT and CDR2 SNEGSKA (reference sequence). The CDR3 length is 15 residues. Here the CDR3 DNA reads TGCAGTGCTAGTCGTAAGGGGGCTTTTGGAAACACCATATATTTT. Protein: CSASRKGAFGNTIYF.

V and J are TRBV6-5 and TRBJ2-4; TRBD1 matches 9 bases. J lost 7 bases, V lost 8 bases, and 9 bases had no gene match. The length of the CDR3 is 14 residues. The germline V gene has CDR1 MNHEY and CDR2 SVGAGI. The CDR3, as DNA: TGTGCCAGCTCCAGGACAGGGGCTGGCAACATTCAGTACTTC. Protein product: CASSRTGAGNIQYF.